This note documents a single T cell receptor (beta chain) sequence. Its matching antigen is unknown. The V gene's germline CDR1 is MNHNS and CDR2 SASEGT. V was cut by 1 base and J by 12 bases, with 13 bases left in between. The CDR3 sequence is 12 residues long. This entry comes from a study of CD8+ T cells in alopecia areata. As the sequencing template, cDNA was produced by extracting RNA and reverse transcribing it. The table came from immunoSEQ multiplex PCR; TCRdb's copy has only in-frame clones and leaves some out. Altogether 150,000 to 200,000 clones are present, about 62% being singletons, with the ten largest covering about 5%. The treatment: oral pan-JAK inhibitor, 5-10 mg twice daily. General observations from the study: Administration of tofacitinib significantly diminished scalp clonality and expanded CD8+ clones within the top 100.

The sequencing here drew on CD4+ T cells sorted from blood, taken at week 24, from a patient treated with tofacitinib. This sequence originates from a human donor with alopecia areata. The chain carries TRBV6-1 and TRBJ2-7; D ambiguous. The CDR3: CASSEVFGVGYF. DNA for the CDR3: TGTGCCAGCAGTGAAGTCTTCGGCGTGGGGTACTTC.